This T cell receptor beta chain derives from a study of T cell changes during pregnancy in multiple sclerosis. Germline V lookup: CDR1 MNHEY, CDR2 SVGAGI. The length of the CDR3 is 15 residues. The V gene end was trimmed by 6 bases and the J gene end by 5 bases; junction bases not matched to a gene: 12. Libraries were prepared by immunoSEQ multiplex PCR; TCRdb keeps only in-frame clonotypes and omits some of them. Here the sample spans around 100,000 clones, 75% to 95% being singletons. The sequence derives from a female donor with multiple sclerosis, enrolled in a pregnancy study. The sequenced sample was peripheral blood, obtained in the second trimester of pregnancy. The chain uses TRBV6-5 and TRBJ2-7, with 8 bases that match TRBD1. The CDR3 bases are TGTGCCAGCAGCCCTTCCGCCGGGACAGGAGACGAGCAGTACTTC. This translates into CASSPSAGTGDEQYF.